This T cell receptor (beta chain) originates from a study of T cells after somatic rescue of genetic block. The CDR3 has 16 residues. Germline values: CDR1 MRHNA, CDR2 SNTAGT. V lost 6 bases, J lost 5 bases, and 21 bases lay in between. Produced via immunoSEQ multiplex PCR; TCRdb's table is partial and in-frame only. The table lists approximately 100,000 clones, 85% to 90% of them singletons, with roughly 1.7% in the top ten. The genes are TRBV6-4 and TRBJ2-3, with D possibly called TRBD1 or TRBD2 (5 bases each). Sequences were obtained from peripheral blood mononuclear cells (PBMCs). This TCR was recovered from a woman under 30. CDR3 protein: CASSRDGASTGDTQYF. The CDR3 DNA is TGTGCCAGCAGCCGGGACGGCGCATCAACCGGAGATACGCAGTATTTT.